This entry lists 29 T cell receptor beta chains sequenced from one sample in a study of blood T cell repertoires in COVID-19. TCRdb's copy holds only in-frame clones and misses some; the assay was immunoSEQ multiplex PCR. The sample consists of some 220,000 clones, about 83% of them appearing once. Sequencing used peripheral blood. All receptors come from a human donor in a cohort sampled during active COVID-19.

The V and J genes are TRBV27 and TRBJ2-5; D is ambiguous. The J call is in doubt because the DNA end fits TRBJ2-7 better. CDR1 is MNHEY, CDR2 SMNVEV, per germline (reference sequence). This CDR3 has 11 amino acids. CDR3 in DNA: TGTGCCAGCAGTTTAGGGCACGAGCAGTACTTC. This encodes CASSLGHEQYF.

The rearrangement links TRBV11-3 to TRBJ2-3; D is unresolved. CDR1 SGHNT and CDR2 YENEEA come from the germline V gene. The CDR3 has 15 residues. V shed 5 bases and J shed 1 base, with 13 bases lying between them. CDR3 sequence reads: CASSPGSVGTDTQYF. For the CDR3, the DNA is TGTGCCAGCAGCCCAGGATCGGTGGGCACAGATACGCAGTATTTT.

This sequence joins TRBV27 and TRBJ1-2, with 10 bases identical to TRBD1. The germline V gene has CDR1 MNHEY and CDR2 SMNVEV (reference sequence). V lost 6 bases and J lost 3; bases outside the gene matches: 7. This CDR3 contains 15 residues. CDR3 DNA sequence: TGTGCCAGCAGAACGACAGGGGGCCCTGACTATGGCTACACCTTC. Its translation: CASRTTGGPDYGYTF.

The CDR3 DNA follows: TGTGCCAGCAGTTCGACAGGGGATAATTCACCCCTCCACTTT. It is translated as CASSSTGDNSPLHF. The chain has TRBV28 and TRBJ1-6; TRBD1 matches at 8 bases. The CDR3 length is 14 residues. CDR1 and CDR2 (germline): MDHEN, SYDVKM. The V and J ends lost 4 bases and 5 bases, in that order; junction bases with no gene match: 1. Looking up the rest from reference TRBV28 and TRBJ1-6 gives the full variable domain: DVKVTQSSRYLVKRTGEKVFLECVQDMDHENMFWYRQDPGLGLRLIYFSYDVKMKEKGDIPEGYSVSREKKERFSLILESASTNQTSMYLCASSSTGDNSPLHFGNGTRLTVT.

This chain uses TRBV20-1 with TRBJ2-1, with TRBD2 identical over 8 bases. This CDR3 is built from 10 residues. Germline V gene sequence: CDR1 DFQATT, CDR2 SNEGSKA (reference sequence). CDR3 sequence reads: CSYLGTSEFF. DNA of the CDR3: TGCAGCTACCTCGGGACTAGTGAGTTCTTC.

The chain has TRBV6-5 and TRBJ1-1; D gene unclear. The CDR3 loop spans 16 amino acids. Trimming left V 3 bases short and J 8 bases short, with 22 bases between. CDR1 is MNHEY, CDR2 SVGAGI, per germline. The CDR3 loop is CASSYSFTTGLLEAFF. DNA of the CDR3: TGTGCCAGCAGTTATTCCTTTACCACCGGACTCCTCGAAGCTTTCTTT.

The rearrangement links TRBV30 to TRBJ2-7; TRBD1 matches at 7 bases. The CDR3 is 14 residues long. V was pared by 3 bases and J by 3 bases, with 8 bases of the junction left unmatched. Germline CDR1 GTSNPN, CDR2 SVGIG (reference sequence). The CDR3 reads CAWSLPTGIYEQYF. The CDR3 coding sequence is TGTGCCTGGAGCCTACCGACAGGGATCTACGAGCAGTACTTC.

The V and J genes are TRBV19 and TRBJ1-1; 10 bases match TRBD1. Germline CDR1 and CDR2: LNHDA and SQIVND (reference sequence). The CDR3 contains 16 residues. V lost 5 bases to trimming and J lost 0 bases; unmatched junction nucleotides: 6. CDR3 sequence: CASSPRTGGMNTEAFF. In DNA, the CDR3 is TGTGCCAGTAGTCCTCGGACAGGGGGAATGAACACTGAAGCTTTCTTT.

This clone occurred a few times. The chain joins TRBV30 to TRBJ2-4, with D possibly being TRBD2 (5 bases). Looked up from germline, CDR1 is GTSNPN and CDR2 is SVGIG (reference sequence). This CDR3 region has 13 residues. Trimming took off 4 bases at V and 0 bases at J, with 7 bases between the two ends. The CDR3 reads CAWTRVAKNIQYF. In DNA, the CDR3 is TGTGCCTGGACGCGGGTAGCCAAAAACATTCAGTACTTC.

The chain links TRBV18 to TRBJ1-1, with 10 nucleotides matching TRBD1. The V and J ends lost 2 bases and 5 bases, in that order; junction bases with no gene match: 5. This CDR3 is built from 15 residues. The germline V gene has CDR1 KGHSH and CDR2 LQKENI. Written as DNA, the CDR3 is TGTGCCAGCTCACCAAGACAGGGGGCTTGGACTGAAGCTTTCTTT. Protein product: CASSPRQGAWTEAFF. Using reference TRBV18 and TRBJ1-1 for the parts outside the CDR3, the full variable domain is NAGVMQNPRHLVRRRGQEARLRCSPMKGHSHVYWYRQLPEEGLKFMVYLQKENIIDESGMPKERFSAEFPKEGPSILRIQQVVRGDSAAYFCASSPRQGAWTEAFFGQGTRLTVV.

This clone was picked up many times. The V gene is TRBV5-1, the J gene TRBJ2-2; 12 bases are shared with TRBD2. The trim removed 0 bases at V and 6 bases at J, leaving 0 bases unmatched. This CDR3 contains 15 residues. Germline CDR1 SGHRS, CDR2 YFSETQ. The CDR3 DNA reads TGCGCCAGCAGCTTGGGACTAGCGGGAGCCGGGGAGCTGTTTTTT. Protein: CASSLGLAGAGELFF.

This chain joins TRBV2 and TRBJ2-1; D call uncertain. CDR1 is SNHLY, CDR2 FYNNEI, per germline. Deletions cut 7 bases from V and 2 bases from J, with 9 bases between. This CDR3 comprises 13 residues. The CDR3 DNA reads TGTGCCAGCAAGGCGGTGGCCTACAATGAGCAGTTCTTC. Protein product: CASKAVAYNEQFF.

The V and J genes are TRBV28 and TRBJ2-3, with D perhaps matching TRBD2 (5 bases). V was cut by 2 bases and J by 7 bases, with 7 bases left in between. CDR3 size: 12 residues. Germline values: CDR1 MDHEN, CDR2 SYDVKM. CDR3 region: CASSLGENTQYF. The CDR3 nucleotides read TGTGCCAGCAGTTTAGGGGAGAATACGCAGTATTTT.

J is TRBJ2-4 and V is TRBV3-1 (or the pseudogene TRBV3-2); maybe TRBD1 (6 bases). This CDR3 is 14 amino acids long. The V gene's germline CDR1 is LGHDT and CDR2 YNNKEL (reference sequence). V was pared by 4 bases and J by 2 bases, with 9 bases between. The CDR3 loop is CASSPRGTKNIQYF. Here the CDR3 DNA reads TGTGCCAGCAGCCCAAGGGGGACCAAAAACATTCAGTACTTC.

The V gene is TRBV28, the J gene TRBJ1-6; D gene unclear. V lost 10 bases to trimming and J lost 9 bases, with 19 bases between them. Germline V lookup: CDR1 MDHEN, CDR2 SYDVKM. This CDR3 is 14 amino acids long. CDR3 residues: CAITRETWGSPLHF. The CDR3 DNA reads TGTGCCATTACCCGGGAGACATGGGGTTCACCCCTCCACTTT.

The rearrangement joins TRBV7-9 to TRBJ1-3; D unresolved. The CDR3 is 14 amino acids. V was trimmed by 6 bases and J by 3 bases, leaving 12 bases between them. From germline, CDR1 is SEHNR and CDR2 FQNEAQ (reference sequence). This chain's CDR3 is CASRVTASGNTIYF. DNA of the CDR3: TGTGCCAGCAGAGTGACTGCGAGTGGAAACACCATATATTTT.

The rearrangement joins TRBV10-1 to TRBJ2-5; the D gene is possibly TRBD1 (6 bases). Germline CDR1 and CDR2: WNHNN and SYGVQD (reference sequence). The CDR3 is 13 residues long. Trimming left V 5 bases short and J 4 bases short, with 11 bases between. CDR3: CASSSQGGETQYF. For the CDR3, the DNA is TGCGCCAGCAGTTCTCAAGGGGGAGAGACCCAGTACTTC.

The chain joins TRBV9 to TRBJ2-3; 12 bases align to TRBD2. V shed 0 bases, J shed 3 bases, and the junction held 8 bases outside the gene matches. Per the germline V gene, CDR1 is SGDLS and CDR2 is YYNGEE. The CDR3 consists of 18 residues. CDR3 bases: TGTGCCAGCAGCGTAGGACTAGCGGGGGAGGACATAACAGATACGCAGTATTTT. This encodes CASSVGLAGEDITDTQYF. Looking up the rest from reference TRBV9 and TRBJ2-3 gives the full variable domain: DSGVTQTPKHLITATGQRVTLRCSPRSGDLSVYWYQQSLDQGLQFLIQYYNGEERAKGNILERFSAQQFPDLHSELNLSSLELGDSALYFCASSVGLAGEDITDTQYFGPGTRLTVL.

This chain uses TRBV3-1 (or the pseudogene TRBV3-2) with TRBJ2-2, with TRBD2 identical over 12 bases. The CDR3 sequence is 14 residues long. Germline loops: CDR1 LGHDT, CDR2 YNNKEL (reference sequence). V dropped 7 bases and J dropped 6; count of bases not matched to a gene: 3. CDR3: CASKRLAGAGELFF. The DNA for the CDR3 is TGTGCCAGCAAGCGACTAGCGGGAGCCGGGGAGCTGTTTTTT.

The rearrangement uses TRBV4-2 and TRBJ2-5, with 12 bases aligning to TRBD2. CDR1 is LGHNA and CDR2 is YNFKEQ in the germline V gene. V gave up 4 bases and J gave up 5 bases; unmatched junction bases: 11. The CDR3 extends over 17 amino acids. The CDR3 nucleotides read TGTGCCAGCAGCCCCGGGGCTAGCGGGGGGGCGTACGAGACCCAGTACTTC. It translates to CASSPGASGGAYETQYF.

V gene TRBV19 combines with J gene TRBJ2-1; TRBD2 aligns across 11 bases. V lost 5 bases and J lost 7; bases outside the gene matches: 7. Per the germline V gene, CDR1 is LNHDA and CDR2 is SQIVND (reference sequence). The CDR3 contains 15 residues. The CDR3 DNA sequence: TGTGCCAGTAGTGGCCCCTGGACTAGCGGGAATGAGCAGTTCTTC. Translation: CASSGPWTSGNEQFF.

The chain couples TRBV6-5 to TRBJ2-1; D gene ambiguous. The germline CDR1 and CDR2 sequences are MNHEY and SVGAGI. This CDR3 is 14 amino acids long. Trimming stripped 8 bases from V and 7 bases from J, with 18 bases between. CDR3 sequence: CASSPQVLRNEQFF. Written as DNA, the CDR3 is TGTGCCAGCTCACCTCAGGTCTTAAGGAATGAGCAGTTCTTC.

This chain joins TRBV11-2 and TRBJ1-3, with no clear D. Between the trimmed V and J ends, which lost 6 bases and 0 bases, there was a span of 12 bases. The CDR3 length is 15 residues. Looked up from germline, CDR1 is SGHAT and CDR2 is FQNNGV. CDR3 amino acids: CASRIEGSSGNTIYF. The CDR3 DNA is TGTGCCAGCAGAATTGAGGGAAGCTCTGGAAACACCATATATTTT.

The V call is TRBV19, the J call TRBJ2-7, with a possible D match to TRBD1 (6 bases). Looked up from germline, CDR1 is LNHDA and CDR2 is SQIVND (reference sequence). The CDR3 contains 14 residues. V gave up 5 bases and J gave up 4 bases, with 15 bases separating them. The CDR3 sequence is CASSPGQNPYEQYF. CDR3 coding DNA: TGTGCCAGTAGTCCGGGACAAAATCCATACGAGCAGTACTTC.

The genes are TRBV3-1 (or the pseudogene TRBV3-2) and TRBJ2-7; the match to TRBD2 covers 14 bases. The germline V gene encodes CDR1 LGHDT and CDR2 YNNKEL (reference sequence). CDR3 length equals 14 residues. Germline trimming cut 6 bases from V and 5 bases from J; bases unmatched to any gene: 3. CDR3 in amino acids: CASSGLAGGNEQYF. The CDR3 DNA reads as TGTGCCAGCAGTGGACTAGCGGGAGGTAACGAGCAGTACTTC.

The chain employs TRBV15 and TRBJ2-4; D possibly corresponds to TRBD1 (6 bases). CDR3 length equals 14 residues. Trimming removed 7 bases from V and 6 bases from J, with 16 bases in between. CDR1 is LNHNV and CDR2 is YYDKDF in the germline V gene (reference sequence). CDR3 coding DNA: TGTGCCACCAAACCCCGGGACACGGTAAACATTCAGTACTTC. The encoded protein is CATKPRDTVNIQYF.

This chain uses TRBV6-4 with TRBJ1-5, with D tentatively TRBD1 (5 bases). CDR3 length: 18 residues. Trimming removed 3 bases at V and 2 bases at J, with 20 bases between. CDR1 is MRHNA and CDR2 is SNTAGT in the germline V gene. The CDR3 DNA is TGTGCCAGCAGTGAACACACCAGGGCGTGGGGGGGCAATCAGCCCCAGCATTTT. The encoded protein is CASSEHTRAWGGNQPQHF.

J is TRBJ2-3 and V is TRBV10-3; 13 bases map to TRBD2. The V segment lost 10 bases and the J segment 5 bases; nucleotides outside the gene matches: 3. Looked up from germline, CDR1 is ENHRY and CDR2 is SYGVKD. The CDR3 is 13 amino acids. The CDR3 DNA is TGTGCCACCGGGACTAGCGGGGAAGATACGCAGTATTTT. Translated, it gives CATGTSGEDTQYF.

V usage is TRBV18 and J usage is TRBJ2-3, with a possible D match to TRBD2 (6 bases). V lost 4 bases to trimming and J lost 5 bases, with 13 bases between them. This CDR3 is 14 amino acids long. Germline V gene lookup returns CDR1 KGHSH and CDR2 LQKENI. The CDR3 is CASSRIQEGDTQYF. Written as DNA, the CDR3 is TGTGCCAGCTCACGGATACAGGAGGGAGATACGCAGTATTTT. Combining the CDR3 with reference TRBV18 and TRBJ2-3 gives the whole variable domain NAGVMQNPRHLVRRRGQEARLRCSPMKGHSHVYWYRQLPEEGLKFMVYLQKENIIDESGMPKERFSAEFPKEGPSILRIQQVVRGDSAAYFCASSRIQEGDTQYFGPGTRLTVL.